Listed below are T cell receptor beta chains from one sample, sequenced in a study of blood T cell repertoires in COVID-19. Only in-frame clones appear in the TCRdb table, and some are missing; sequencing was by immunoSEQ multiplex PCR. The sample carries roughly 120,000 clones, around 78% recorded once. The sequenced material came from peripheral blood. Receptors were obtained from a woman aged 60-70 years with acute or convalescent COVID-19. The CDR3 runs from the conserved cysteine through the conserved F or W. Each record gives: V gene, clone size, D gene, J gene, CDR3 DNA, CDR3 protein. The D gene is left open where the match is weak. Clone size is stated in some rows and not others, as once, few, many or a class when expanded.

TRBV7-3	.	.	TRBJ2-1	TGTGCCAGCAGCCACAGCCGGCGGGGACCTTCCGGGGACAATGAGCAGTTCTTC	CASSHSRRGPSGDNEQFF
TRBV5-1	.	TRBD2	TRBJ2-4	TGCGCCAGCAGCCCTAGCGGGGCCAAAAACATTCAGTACTTC	CASSPSGAKNIQYF
TRBV28	.	TRBD1	TRBJ2-7	TGTGCCAGCGGGAGACAGGGAATGTACGAGCAGTACTTC	CASGRQGMYEQYF
TRBV5-4	.	.	TRBJ1-3	TGTGCCAGCAGCCTACAGGGATCTGGAAACACCATATATTTT	CASSLQGSGNTIYF
TRBV28	.	.	TRBJ1-2	TGTGCCAGCAGTTTATTCTCGCGGGCGGGGCATGGCTACACCTTC	CASSLFSRAGHGYTF
TRBV3-1/TRBV3-2	.	TRBD1	TRBJ1-1	TGTGCCAGCAGCCAAGCGACAGGGGGCACTGAAGCTTTCTTT	CASSQATGGTEAFF
TRBV6-5	.	.	TRBJ1-6	TGTGCCAGCAGAACGGACGGGGGGAGGTCACCCCTCCACTTT	CASRTDGGRSPLHF
TRBV5-1	.	.	TRBJ2-7	TGCGCCAGCAGCTTGGACAGGGCCTACGAGCAGTACTTC	CASSLDRAYEQYF
TRBV3-1/TRBV3-2	.	.	TRBJ2-3	TGTGCCAGCAGCCTTAGCGGCTCGGGCACAGATACGCAGTATTTT	CASSLSGSGTDTQYF
TRBV7-2	.	.	TRBJ2-5	TGTGCCAGCAGCTCAGGAAGCCCGAACCAAGAGACCCAGTACTTC	CASSSGSPNQETQYF
TRBV7-9	once	.	TRBJ1-5	TGTGCCAGCAGCTTAGAACAGTACAATCAGCCCCAGCATTTT	CASSLEQYNQPQHF
TRBV6-6	.	.	TRBJ2-3	TGTGCCAGCAGTCGACAGTACCCATCTAGCACAGATACGCAGTATTTT	CASSRQYPSSTDTQYF
TRBV29-1	.	TRBD1	TRBJ2-5	TGCAGCGTTGGCCAGGGGGCTGAGACCCAGTACTTC	CSVGQGAETQYF
TRBV6-1	.	.	TRBJ2-6	TGTGCCAGCAGTGACGCGGCGCGCTCTGGGGCCAACGTCCTGACTTTC	CASSDAARSGANVLTF
TRBV6-5	once	.	TRBJ1-4	TGTGCCAGCAGTTACTCGCAAGGCGGATTTGGAAAACTGTTTTTT	CASSYSQGGFGKLFF
TRBV6-5	.	.	TRBJ1-5	TGTGCCAGCAGTAACCCTAACCGTAGCAATCAGCCCCAGCATTTT	CASSNPNRSNQPQHF
TRBV19	.	TRBD1	TRBJ1-1	TGTGCCAGTAGTCTCGGGACAGGGGTGAAAGCTTTCTTT	CASSLGTGVKAFF
TRBV24-1	.	.	TRBJ2-1	TGTGCCACCAGTGATTTAAGGCCAGGGTCCTACAATGAGCAGTTCTTC	CATSDLRPGSYNEQFF
TRBV7-9	.	.	TRBJ2-2	TGTGCCAGGTCCGGGACAACGAACACCGGGGAGCTGTTTTTT	CARSGTTNTGELFF
TRBV30	.	.	TRBJ1-1	TGTGCCTGGAGTGCTTCGCGGGGCACTGAAGCTTTCTTT	CAWSASRGTEAFF
TRBV7-8	medium-sized	.	TRBJ1-1	TGTGCCAGCAGCTTACGGGGATCGAACACTGAAGCTTTCTTT	CASSLRGSNTEAFF
TRBV19	few	.	TRBJ1-1	TGTGCCAGTACTTCCGGGAGAGCTTTCTTT	CASTSGRAFF
TRBV18	.	TRBD2	TRBJ2-5	TGTGCCAGCTCAACTAGCGGGAGAGAGACCCAGTACTTC	CASSTSGRETQYF
TRBV2	.	.	TRBJ2-3	TGTGCCAGCATGCGGGACGTGAAAGATACGCAGTATTTT	CASMRDVKDTQYF
TRBV18	once	.	TRBJ1-4	TGTGCCAGCTCACCTCGAGGGACTAATGAAAAACTGTTTTTT	CASSPRGTNEKLFF
TRBV19	once	TRBD2	TRBJ2-3	TGTGCCAGTACCAAAAGAGGATTGAGCCTAGCGGGAGGGTCTGGCACAGATACGCAGTATTTT	CASTKRGLSLAGGSGTDTQYF
TRBV9	.	.	TRBJ2-1	TGTGCCAGCGCCCGGGGCTCCTACAATGAGCAGTTCTTC	CASARGSYNEQFF
TRBV28	.	.	TRBJ1-5	TGTGCCAGCAGTTTAGCTACAGGACCCAATCAGCCCCAGCATTTT	CASSLATGPNQPQHF
TRBV5-8	.	.	TRBJ1-3	TGTGCCAGCAGCACCCGAGGGGGGGCAAAAAACACCATATATTTT	CASSTRGGAKNTIYF
TRBV28	.	.	TRBJ1-2	TGTGCCAGCAGCGTTCTAGGTCCTTTGGGCTACACCTTC	CASSVLGPLGYTF
TRBV6-5	.	TRBD2	TRBJ2-3	TGTGCCAGCGGCTATAGCGGGGTCAGCACAGATACGCAGTATTTT	CASGYSGVSTDTQYF
TRBV11-2	.	TRBD1	TRBJ1-2	TGTGCCAGCAGCCTCGGACAGGCCTCCAGTGGCTACACCTTC	CASSLGQASSGYTF
TRBV7-2	.	TRBD2	TRBJ2-1	TGTGCCAGCAGCTTTGGGGACGGGAGGTCCTACAATGAGCAGTTCTTC	CASSFGDGRSYNEQFF
TRBV7-2	once	.	TRBJ2-2	TGTGCCAGCAGCTTTCAAGGGGGCACCGGGGAGCTGTTTTTT	CASSFQGGTGELFF
TRBV10-2	.	TRBD2	TRBJ2-5	TGCGCCAGCAGTGACCGCGGCGGGAGAGAGACCCAGTACTTC	CASSDRGGRETQYF
TRBV30	once	.	TRBJ1-2	TGTGCCTGGAGAGGAGACAGAGAAAACTATGGCTACACCTTC	CAWRGDRENYGYTF
TRBV30	.	TRBD2	TRBJ2-5	TGTGCCTGGGGAACTACGGGGGGAGGAGAGACCCAGTACTTC	CAWGTTGGGETQYF
TRBV2	.	TRBD1	TRBJ1-3	TGTGCCAGCAGGGATCGGACAGGGGCTGGAAACACCATATATTTT	CASRDRTGAGNTIYF
TRBV2	.	.	TRBJ1-4	TGTGCCAGCAGTGAACTTAGGGGGGGCGCAAATGAAAAACTGTTTTTT	CASSELRGGANEKLFF
TRBV7-9	.	.	TRBJ2-7	TGTGCCAGCAGCTTAAGGAGTAGGGGCTACGAGCAGTACTTC	CASSLRSRGYEQYF
TRBV28	.	.	TRBJ1-2	TGTGCCAGCAGTTTATTTGAACAACGCTATGGCTACACCTTC	CASSLFEQRYGYTF
TRBV2	few	TRBD1	TRBJ1-5	TGTGCCAGCAGTGCAACAGGACAGGCCAATCAGCCCCAGCATTTT	CASSATGQANQPQHF
TRBV7-9	once	.	TRBJ2-3	TGTGCCAGCAGCAGAGGACAGATTGGCACAGATACGCAGTATTTT	CASSRGQIGTDTQYF
TRBV15	.	.	TRBJ2-6	TGTGCCACCAGCAGGAGGAAGCCCGGGGCCAACGTCCTGACTTTC	CATSRRKPGANVLTF
TRBV4-1	.	.	TRBJ2-5	TGCGCCAGCAGCCTCCCAACTTCGGAGACCCAGTACTTC	CASSLPTSETQYF
TRBV5-1	.	TRBD1	TRBJ2-2	TGCGCCAGCAGCGTCGAGGGGGCGCGGTCCGGGGAGCTGTTTTTT	CASSVEGARSGELFF
TRBV6-1	.	.	TRBJ1-6	TGTGCCAGCAGTGAGATCAGGGATTCACCCCTCCACTTT	CASSEIRDSPLHF
TRBV28	.	TRBD2	TRBJ2-2	TGTGCCAGCAGGGGAGCGGGGCCCGCTAATCACCCGAACACCGGGGAGCTGTTTTTT	CASRGAGPANHPNTGELFF
TRBV7-2	once	.	TRBJ2-2	TGTGCCAGCAGCTTAAGCTCTGTCACCGGGGAGCTGTTTTTT	CASSLSSVTGELFF
TRBV21-1	.	.	TRBJ1-1	TGTGCCAGCAGCAAAATACGCAGTGAAGCTTTCTTT	CASSKIRSEAFF
TRBV2	.	.	TRBJ2-2	TGTGCCAGCAGTGCCGTTGCAGCGGGGAACACCGGGGAGCTGTTTTTT	CASSAVAAGNTGELFF
TRBV7-9	.	TRBD1	TRBJ1-4	TGTGCCAGCAGCTTAATTGGACAGGGGGCGGCCTCCTTGTTTTTT	CASSLIGQGAASLFF
TRBV18	.	TRBD2	TRBJ2-7	TGTGCCAGCTCACCCCCCTCGGGGGGTCAGAGGGGCGAGCAGTACTTC	CASSPPSGGQRGEQYF
TRBV5-1	few	TRBD2	TRBJ2-4	TGCGCCAGCTCGAGACTAGCGGGAGCTGAAAACATTCAGTACTTC	CASSRLAGAENIQYF
TRBV28	many	TRBD2	TRBJ2-7	TGTGCCAGCAGCGGCGGGGGGATTGTTTCCTACGAGCAGTACTTC	CASSGGGIVSYEQYF
TRBV23-1	.	.	TRBJ2-5	TGCGCCAGCAGTCAACAACGTCGCGATGGTAAAGAGACCCAGTACTTC	CASSQQRRDGKETQYF
TRBV30	.	.	TRBJ1-3	TGTGCCTGGAGCCCAGGGACTGGAAACACCATATATTTT	CAWSPGTGNTIYF
TRBV7-9	.	TRBD1	TRBJ2-2	TGTGCCAGCAGCCGGACAGGGGAGGCCGGGGAGCTGTTTTTT	CASSRTGEAGELFF